The source of this T cell receptor beta chain is a study of vaccination and CD4 T cells after COVID-19. Described treatment: roughly 11-day PBMC culture with coronavirus spike peptide pools or control peptides (ViraFEST assay). This clonotype was seen a handful of times. Its specificity is not known. The Oncomine TCR Beta short-read assay was what sequenced the DNA obtained from cultured CD4+ T cells. TCRdb ran MiXCR on the PCR reads and lists one entry per CDR3 protein. Here the sample spans approximately 20,000 distinct CDR3 sequences, under 80% being singletons. Trimming stripped 8 bases from V and 0 bases from J, with 8 bases between. The CDR3 is made up of 13 amino acids. Germline V gene data show CDR1 as KGHDR and CDR2 as SFDVKD.

The V gene is TRBV24-1, the J gene TRBJ2-3; no definite D call. The origin of this receptor is a human donor who had recovered from COVID-19. Material: CD4+ T cells from blood, cultured in vitro. CDR3 sequence: CATKGPSTDTQYF. CDR3 bases: TGTGCCACCAAAGGACCTAGCACAGATACGCAGTATTTT.